This TCR beta chain stems from a study of T cell repertoires in cytomegalovirus infection. Study summary: Researchers turned to recently identified HLA-C-restricted CMV epitopes as well as well-studied HLA-B-restricted ones. The public TCR beta signatures pointed to both CMV infection and matching HLA type.

A few counts support this clonotype. Its matching antigen is unknown. MiXCR, run by TCRdb on the reads, gives a single entry per CDR3 protein. The data contain a few hundred thousand distinct CDR3 sequences, roughly a third of them seen just once; the ten biggest clones take up less than 15%. The CDR3 covers 14 residues. Trimming pared 2 bases from V and 2 bases from J, leaving 7 bases between. Germline lookup yields CDR1 SGHAT and CDR2 FQNNGV. This sequence joins TRBV11-2 and TRBJ1-3; no reliable D call. Here the sequenced sample was cultured PBMCs, taken from culture after CMV antigen stimulation. The sequence derives from a human donor in good health (CMV status not recorded). Some clones in this sample may be carry-over from other donors' samples. CDR3 sequence reads: CASSLSGPGNTIYF. CDR3 nucleotide sequence: TGTGCCAGCAGCTTATCTGGACCTGGAAACACCATATATTTT. The whole variable domain, remainder taken from reference TRBV11-2 and TRBJ1-3, is EAGVAQSPRYKIIEKRQSVAFWCNPISGHATLYWYQQILGQGPKLLIQFQNNGVVDDSQLPKDRFSAERLKGVDSTLKIQPAKLEDSAVYLCASSLSGPGNTIYFGEGSWLTVV.